The clone carrying this T cell receptor beta chain appeared a few times. From germline, CDR1 is SGHRS and CDR2 YFSETQ. The germline V and J ends were trimmed by 4 bases and 1 base, with 11 bases remaining between them. The CDR3 is 14 residues long. The data originate from a study of blood T cells in healthy people across ages. The authors ran a second PCR of 7 to 11 cycles using a sample-barcoded 5' primer and a J-beta primer mix. Via MiXCR, TCRdb re-called the 5' RACE reads, giving one row per CDR3 protein. The sample holds about 1,000,000 distinct CDR3 sequences, 35% to 50% seen once. The chain links TRBV5-1 to TRBJ1-1, with D possibly TRBD1 on 5 matching bases. Material for sequencing was blood. This clonotype originated in a woman in her fifties or sixties in good health. CDR3 protein: CASSVLGANTEAFF. The CDR3 DNA reads as TGCGCCAGCAGCGTCCTAGGGGCGAACACTGAAGCTTTCTTT.